Presented here are 13 T cell receptor beta chains from one specimen sequenced in a study of Graves' ophthalmopathy and Graves' hyperthyroidism. Amplification targeted the TCR beta CDR3 regions, with RNA transcripts as the source material. HTBI-primed first-round RT-PCR preceded second-round multiplex PCR. TCRdb passed the multiplex PCR reads through MiXCR, listing each CDR3 protein once. The sample carries 1 million to 1.3 million distinct CDR3 sequences, about two fifths recorded once. Material: peripheral blood or thyroid tissue (not recorded which). All receptors come from an adult man with Graves' hyperthyroidism.

This clonotype was picked up many times. J is TRBJ1-1 and V is TRBV4-3, with D hard to call. Germline V gene sequence: CDR1 LGHNA, CDR2 YSLEER. V lost 0 bases, J lost 1 base, and 12 bases lay in between. This CDR3 has 16 residues. This chain's CDR3 is CASSQDRFSSNTEAFF. The CDR3 nucleotides are TGCGCCAGCAGCCAAGATAGGTTCAGTTCGAACACTGAAGCTTTCTTT.

The chain uses TRBV20-1 and TRBJ2-5, with D tentatively TRBD1 (6 bases). Germline-derived CDR1 and CDR2 are DFQATT and SNEGSKA (reference sequence). The CDR3 is 13 amino acids. Trimming took 6 bases from V and 5 from J, leaving 16 bases between them. CDR3 DNA sequence: TGCAGTGCACGAGACAGGAAGGGGGAGACCCAGTACTTC. Protein product: CSARDRKGETQYF.

This clonotype was seen ten or more times. The chain employs TRBV7-6 and TRBJ1-2; perhaps TRBD1 as D (5 bases). CDR3 length: 16 amino acids. V was trimmed by 5 bases and J by 6 bases, leaving 22 bases between them. Germline V gives CDR1 SGHVS, CDR2 FNYEAQ. The CDR3 nucleotides read TGTGCCAGCAGCCATTTCCGGGGGGGGGTCCCGGATGGCTACACCTTC. Protein: CASSHFRGGVPDGYTF. Using reference TRBV7-6 and TRBJ1-2 for the parts outside the CDR3, the full variable domain is GAGVSQSPRYKVTKRGQDVALRCDPISGHVSLYWYRQALGQGPEFLTYFNYEAQQDKSGLPNDRFSAERPEGSISTLTIQRTEQRDSAMYRCASSHFRGGVPDGYTFGSGTRLTVV.

This clonotype was observed a few times. The chain's CDR3 is CASSQDRQGNTEAFF. The DNA of the CDR3 is TGCGCCAGCAGCCAAGACCGACAGGGGAACACTGAAGCTTTCTTT. This sequence joins TRBV4-3 and TRBJ1-1; TRBD1 matches at 7 bases. V shed 0 bases, J shed 1 base, and the junction held 2 bases outside the gene matches. Germline lookup yields CDR1 LGHNA and CDR2 YSLEER. There are 15 residues in the CDR3.

The chain is built from TRBV29-1 and TRBJ2-5; TRBD1 matches at 8 bases. CDR1 is SQVTM, CDR2 ANQGSEA, per germline. Trimming at V came to 7 bases and at J to 5 bases, leaving 6 bases not matched to a gene. The CDR3 runs 12 residues. The CDR3, as DNA: TGCAGCGGTGGACAGGGCGGCGAGACCCAGTACTTC. Residues: CSGGQGGETQYF.

This clonotype was seen repeatedly, ten times or more. V gene TRBV13 combines with J gene TRBJ1-1; D is undetermined. The CDR3 consists of 14 residues. The V end lost 1 base, the J end lost 4 bases, and 10 bases lay between the germline ends. From germline, CDR1 is PRHDT and CDR2 FYEKMQ (reference sequence). CDR3 sequence reads: CASSLESRITEAFF. The CDR3 DNA sequence: TGTGCCAGCAGCTTAGAGTCCAGGATCACTGAAGCTTTCTTT.

This clonotype was counted at least ten times. The chain employs TRBV12-3 or TRBV12-4 and TRBJ1-1; D is ambiguous. The CDR3 runs to 13 residues. Between the trimmed V and J ends, which lost 6 bases and 5 bases, there was a span of 13 bases. This CDR3 is CASRNTRVTEAFF. The CDR3 DNA sequence: TGTGCCAGCAGAAATACTCGTGTGACTGAAGCTTTCTTT.

This clonotype occurred many times. The J gene is TRBJ1-1, the V gene TRBV20-1; maybe TRBD1 (5 bases). CDR3 size: 16 residues. Per the germline V gene, CDR1 is DFQATT and CDR2 is SNEGSKA (reference sequence). Trimming took 2 bases from V and 0 from J, leaving 16 bases between them. In DNA form, the CDR3 reads TGCAGTGCTAGACAAGGTGCAGGGCCACTGAACACTGAAGCTTTCTTT. Protein: CSARQGAGPLNTEAFF.

The chain carries TRBV3-1 and TRBJ1-1; TRBD1 matches at 10 bases. Germline CDR1 reads LGHDT; CDR2 reads YNNKEL (reference sequence). V lost 3 bases and J lost 6; bases outside the gene matches: 7. The CDR3 has 15 amino acids. The chain's CDR3 is CASSHRGQGFPEAFF. Here the CDR3 DNA reads TGTGCCAGCAGCCATAGGGGACAGGGGTTCCCTGAAGCTTTCTTT.

This clonotype occurred a few times. This chain links TRBV29-1 with TRBJ1-2, with D possibly TRBD1 on 5 matching bases. CDR3 length equals 13 residues. Per germline, CDR1 SQVTM and CDR2 ANQGSEA. Trimming pared 4 bases from V and 4 bases from J, leaving 13 bases between. This chain's CDR3 is CSVGQTGSYGYTF. The CDR3 DNA follows: TGCAGCGTTGGACAGACCGGGAGCTATGGCTACACCTTC.

This clonotype was detected many times. CDR3 DNA: TGTGCCATCAGTGAGTCGCTAGGAACGAGAGATAGCAATCAGCCCCAGCATTTT. It codes for CAISESLGTRDSNQPQHF. V gene TRBV10-3 combines with J gene TRBJ1-5; no clear D gene. This CDR3 has 18 amino acids. CDR1 and CDR2 (germline): ENHRY, SYGVKD. Trimming removed 0 bases from V and 0 bases from J, with 15 bases in between.

This rearrangement joins TRBV5-1 to TRBJ1-3; D is unresolved. Germline loops: CDR1 SGHRS, CDR2 YFSETQ. Trimming stripped 4 bases from V and 2 bases from J, with 10 bases between. This CDR3 comprises 14 residues. CDR3 amino acids: CASSERTTGNTIYF. DNA of the CDR3: TGCGCCAGCAGCGAGCGGACCACTGGAAACACCATATATTTT.

As to this clonotype: With a much larger clone just one base away, this may be a read error. V usage is TRBV20-1 and J usage is TRBJ1-5, with D possibly being TRBD1 (5 bases). The CDR3 has 13 amino acids. Per germline, CDR1 DFQATT and CDR2 SNEGSKA (reference sequence). The V gene lost 7 bases and the J gene lost 9 bases, with 19 bases spanning the gap. Here the CDR3 DNA reads TGCAGTGGGGGCGGTACAGGAGATCGGCCCCAGCATTTT. Translated: CSGGGTGDRPQHF.